Here is one TCR beta chain with its context. V lost 5 bases and J lost 0, with 14 bases in between. The CDR3 runs 15 residues. Germline lookup yields CDR1 DFQATT and CDR2 SNEGSKA (reference sequence). This sample was taken from a study of T cells in Graves' hyperthyroidism and ophthalmopathy. The source material, RNA transcripts, was used to amplify TCR beta CDR3 regions. A first-round RT-PCR of the TCR CDR3 used the HTBI primer set. TCRdb re-called the multiplex PCR reads with MiXCR, one entry per CDR3 protein. Among roughly 720,000 distinct CDR3 sequences listed, around 16% were seen once. This TCR came from a man in his fifties with Graves' hyperthyroidism. Input material: blood. The chain has TRBV20-1 and TRBJ2-1, with no clear D. The CDR3 DNA reads as TGCAGTGCTGACCCGTCTAGAAGCTCCTACAATGAGCAGTTCTTC. It yields the protein CSADPSRSSYNEQFF.